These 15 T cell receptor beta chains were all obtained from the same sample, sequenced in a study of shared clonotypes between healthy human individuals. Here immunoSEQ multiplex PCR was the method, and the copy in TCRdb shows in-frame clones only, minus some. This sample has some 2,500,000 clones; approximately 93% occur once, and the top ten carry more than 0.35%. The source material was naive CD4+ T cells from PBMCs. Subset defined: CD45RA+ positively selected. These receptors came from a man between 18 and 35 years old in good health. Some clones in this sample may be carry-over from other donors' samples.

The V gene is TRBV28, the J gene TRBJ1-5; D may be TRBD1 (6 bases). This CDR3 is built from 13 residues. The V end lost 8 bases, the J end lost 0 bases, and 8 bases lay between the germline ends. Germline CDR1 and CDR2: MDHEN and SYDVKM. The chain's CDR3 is CASWTASNQPQHF. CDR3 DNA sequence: TGTGCCAGCTGGACAGCTAGCAATCAGCCCCAGCATTTT.

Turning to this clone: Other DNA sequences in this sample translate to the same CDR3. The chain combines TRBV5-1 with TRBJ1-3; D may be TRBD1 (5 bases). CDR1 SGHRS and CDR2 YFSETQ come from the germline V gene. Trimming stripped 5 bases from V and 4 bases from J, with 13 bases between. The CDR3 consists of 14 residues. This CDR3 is CASSLGGSGNTIYF. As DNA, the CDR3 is TGCGCCAGCAGTCTGGGGGGGTCCGGAAACACCATATATTTT.

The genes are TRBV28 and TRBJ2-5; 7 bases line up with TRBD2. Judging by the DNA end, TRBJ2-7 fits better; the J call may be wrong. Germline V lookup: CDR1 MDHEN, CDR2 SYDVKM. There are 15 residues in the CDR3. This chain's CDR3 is CASLTPQGGSYEQYF. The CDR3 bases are TGTGCCAGCCTAACCCCTCAGGGAGGGTCCTACGAGCAGTACTTC.

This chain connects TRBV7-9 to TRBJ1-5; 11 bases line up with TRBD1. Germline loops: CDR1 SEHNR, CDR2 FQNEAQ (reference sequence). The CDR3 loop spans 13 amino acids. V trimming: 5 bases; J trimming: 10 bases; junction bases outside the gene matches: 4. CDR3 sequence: CASSIGQGAPQHF. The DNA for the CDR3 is TGTGCCAGCAGCATAGGACAGGGGGCTCCCCAGCATTTT.

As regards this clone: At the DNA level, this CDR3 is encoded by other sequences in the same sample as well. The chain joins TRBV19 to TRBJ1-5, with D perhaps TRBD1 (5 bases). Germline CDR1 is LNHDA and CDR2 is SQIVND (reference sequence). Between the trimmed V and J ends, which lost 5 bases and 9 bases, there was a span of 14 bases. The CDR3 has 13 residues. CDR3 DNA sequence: TGTGCCAGTAGTCCTCAGGGTGGAGGGCCCCAGCATTTT. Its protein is CASSPQGGGPQHF.

The CDR3, as DNA: TGCAGCTATCGACCTGTGGCGAACAATGAGCAGTTCTTC. It yields the protein CSYRPVANNEQFF. The genes are TRBV29-1 and TRBJ2-1, with no clear D. The V gene's germline CDR1 is SQVTM and CDR2 ANQGSEA. This CDR3 has 13 amino acids. Trimming pared 8 bases from V and 5 bases from J, leaving 16 bases between.

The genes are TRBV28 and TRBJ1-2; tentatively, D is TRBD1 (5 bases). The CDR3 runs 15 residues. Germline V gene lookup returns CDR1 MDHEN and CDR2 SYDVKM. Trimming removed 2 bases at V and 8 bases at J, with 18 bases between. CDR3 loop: CASSLVGTAVAGYTF. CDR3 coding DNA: TGTGCCAGCAGTTTAGTGGGGACGGCGGTTGCCGGCTACACCTTC.

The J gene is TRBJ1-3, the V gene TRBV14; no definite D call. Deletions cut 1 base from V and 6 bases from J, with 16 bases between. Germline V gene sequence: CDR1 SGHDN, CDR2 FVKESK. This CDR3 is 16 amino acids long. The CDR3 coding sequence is TGTGCCAGCAGCCAAGTTGGTGCGGCCACTGCAAACACCATATATTTT. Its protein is CASSQVGAATANTIYF.

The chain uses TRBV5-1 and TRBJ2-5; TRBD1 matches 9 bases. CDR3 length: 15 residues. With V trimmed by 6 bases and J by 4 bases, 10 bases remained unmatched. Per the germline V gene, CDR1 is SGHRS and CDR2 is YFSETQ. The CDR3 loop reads CASTPSTGGGETQYF. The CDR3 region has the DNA TGCGCCAGCACCCCCTCGACAGGGGGGGGAGAGACCCAGTACTTC.

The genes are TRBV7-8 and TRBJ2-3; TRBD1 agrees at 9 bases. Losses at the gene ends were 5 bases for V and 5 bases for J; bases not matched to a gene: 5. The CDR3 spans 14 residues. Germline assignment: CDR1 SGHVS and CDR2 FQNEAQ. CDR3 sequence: CASSRDRVGDTQYF. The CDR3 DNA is TGTGCCAGCAGCAGGGACAGGGTAGGAGATACGCAGTATTTT.

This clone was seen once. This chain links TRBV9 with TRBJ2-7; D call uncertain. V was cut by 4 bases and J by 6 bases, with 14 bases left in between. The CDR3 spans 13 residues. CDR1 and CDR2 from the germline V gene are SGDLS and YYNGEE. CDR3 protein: CASSSGSWVEQYF. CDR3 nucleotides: TGTGCCAGCAGCTCAGGTAGCTGGGTCGAGCAGTACTTC.

The CDR3 sequence: CASQPLGDRGWEANEKLFF. For the CDR3, the DNA is TGTGCCAGCCAGCCCTTAGGGGACAGGGGTTGGGAGGCTAATGAAAAACTGTTTTTT. The chain uses TRBV14 and TRBJ1-4; TRBD1 matches 10 bases. CDR3 length: 19 amino acids. V lost 8 bases and J lost 3; bases outside the gene matches: 18. The germline V gene encodes CDR1 SGHDN and CDR2 FVKESK. Complete variable domain (other parts from reference TRBV14 and TRBJ1-4): EAGVTQFPSHSVIEKGQTVTLRCDPISGHDNLYWYRRVMGKEIKFLLHFVKESKQDESGMPNNRFLAERTGGTYSTLKVQPAELEDSGVYFCASQPLGDRGWEANEKLFFGSGTQLSVL.

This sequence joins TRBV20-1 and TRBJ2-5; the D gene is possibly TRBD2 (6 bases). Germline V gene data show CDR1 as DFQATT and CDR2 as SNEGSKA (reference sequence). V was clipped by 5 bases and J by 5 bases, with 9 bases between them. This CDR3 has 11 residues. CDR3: CSAGRLETQYF. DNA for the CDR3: TGCAGTGCTGGGAGGTTGGAGACCCAGTACTTC.

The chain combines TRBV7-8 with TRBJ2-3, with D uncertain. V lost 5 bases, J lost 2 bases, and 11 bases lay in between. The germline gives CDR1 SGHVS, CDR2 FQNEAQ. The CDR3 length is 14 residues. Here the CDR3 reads CASSRASHTDTQYF. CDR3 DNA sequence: TGTGCCAGCAGCCGTGCTTCGCACACAGATACGCAGTATTTT.

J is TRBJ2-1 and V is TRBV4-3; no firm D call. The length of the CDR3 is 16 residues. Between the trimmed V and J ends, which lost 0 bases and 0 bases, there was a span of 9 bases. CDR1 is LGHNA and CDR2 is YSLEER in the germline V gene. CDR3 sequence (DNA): TGCGCCAGCAGCCAAGACACGCTCAACTCCTACAATGAGCAGTTCTTC. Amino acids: CASSQDTLNSYNEQFF.